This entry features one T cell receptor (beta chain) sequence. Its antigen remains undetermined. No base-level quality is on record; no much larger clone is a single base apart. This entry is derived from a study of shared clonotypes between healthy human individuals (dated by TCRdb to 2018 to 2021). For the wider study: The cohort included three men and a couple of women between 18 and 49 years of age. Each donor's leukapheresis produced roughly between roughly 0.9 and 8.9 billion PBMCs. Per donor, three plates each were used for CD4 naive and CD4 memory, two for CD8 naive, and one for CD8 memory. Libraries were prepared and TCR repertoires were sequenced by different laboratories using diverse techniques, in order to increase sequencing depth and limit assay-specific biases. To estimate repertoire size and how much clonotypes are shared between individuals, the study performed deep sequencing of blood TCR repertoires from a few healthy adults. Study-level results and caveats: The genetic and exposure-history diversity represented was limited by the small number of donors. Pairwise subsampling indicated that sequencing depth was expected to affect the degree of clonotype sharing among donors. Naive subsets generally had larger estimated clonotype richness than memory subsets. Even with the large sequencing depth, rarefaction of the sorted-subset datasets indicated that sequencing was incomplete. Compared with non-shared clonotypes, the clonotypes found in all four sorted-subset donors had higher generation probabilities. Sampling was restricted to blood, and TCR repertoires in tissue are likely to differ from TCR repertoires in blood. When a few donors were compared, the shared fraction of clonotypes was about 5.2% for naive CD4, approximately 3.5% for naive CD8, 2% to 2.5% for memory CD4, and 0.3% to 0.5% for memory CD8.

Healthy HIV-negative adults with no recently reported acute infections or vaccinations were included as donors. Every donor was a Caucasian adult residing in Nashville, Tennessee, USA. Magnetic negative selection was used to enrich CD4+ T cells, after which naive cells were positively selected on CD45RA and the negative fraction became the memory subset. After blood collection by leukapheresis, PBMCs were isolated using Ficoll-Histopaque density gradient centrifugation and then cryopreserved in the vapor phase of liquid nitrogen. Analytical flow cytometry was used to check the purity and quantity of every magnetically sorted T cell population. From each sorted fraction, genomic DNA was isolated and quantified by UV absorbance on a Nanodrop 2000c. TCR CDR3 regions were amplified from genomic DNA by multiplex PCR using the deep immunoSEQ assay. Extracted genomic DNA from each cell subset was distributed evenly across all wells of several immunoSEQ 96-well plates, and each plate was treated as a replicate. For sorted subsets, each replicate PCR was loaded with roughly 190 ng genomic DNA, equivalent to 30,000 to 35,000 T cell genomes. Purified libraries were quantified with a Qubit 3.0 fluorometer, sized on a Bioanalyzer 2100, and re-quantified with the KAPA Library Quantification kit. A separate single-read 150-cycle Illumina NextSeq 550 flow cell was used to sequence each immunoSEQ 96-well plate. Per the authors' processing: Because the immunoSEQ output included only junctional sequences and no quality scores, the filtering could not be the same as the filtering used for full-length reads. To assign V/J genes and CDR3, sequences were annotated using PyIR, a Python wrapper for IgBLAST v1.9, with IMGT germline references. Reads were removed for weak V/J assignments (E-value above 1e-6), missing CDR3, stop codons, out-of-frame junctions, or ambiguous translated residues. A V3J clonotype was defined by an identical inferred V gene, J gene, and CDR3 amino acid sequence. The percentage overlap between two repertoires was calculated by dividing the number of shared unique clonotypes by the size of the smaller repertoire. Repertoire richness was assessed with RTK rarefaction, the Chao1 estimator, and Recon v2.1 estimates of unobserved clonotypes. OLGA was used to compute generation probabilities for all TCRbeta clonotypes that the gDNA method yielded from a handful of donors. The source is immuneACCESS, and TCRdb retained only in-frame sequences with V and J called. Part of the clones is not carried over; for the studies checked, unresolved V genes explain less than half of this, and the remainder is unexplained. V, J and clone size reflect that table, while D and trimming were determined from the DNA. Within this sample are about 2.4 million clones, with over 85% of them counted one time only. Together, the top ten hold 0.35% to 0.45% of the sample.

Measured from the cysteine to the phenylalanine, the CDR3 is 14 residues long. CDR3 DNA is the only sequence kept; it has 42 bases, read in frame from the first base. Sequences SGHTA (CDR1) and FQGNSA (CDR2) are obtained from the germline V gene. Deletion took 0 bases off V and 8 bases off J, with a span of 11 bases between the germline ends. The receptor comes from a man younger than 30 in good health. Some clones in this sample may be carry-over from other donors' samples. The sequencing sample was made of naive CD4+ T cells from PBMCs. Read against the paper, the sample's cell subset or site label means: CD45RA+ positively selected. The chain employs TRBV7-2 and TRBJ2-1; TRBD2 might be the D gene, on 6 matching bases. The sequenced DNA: TGTGCCAGCAGCTTAGCCGTTGGGGGGTATGAGCAGTTCTTC. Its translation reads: CASSLAVGGYEQFF.